A few counts support the clone carrying this T cell receptor beta chain. This sample was taken from a study of beta chain features in type 1 diabetes. There are 15 residues in the CDR3. Trimming removed 2 bases from V and 7 bases from J, with 15 bases in between. The V gene's germline CDR1 is SNHLY and CDR2 FYNNEI. TCRB transcripts that were expressed got sequenced, as all of the isolated RNA had been reverse transcribed. Assay: immunoSEQ multiplex PCR; the TCRdb copy retains only in-frame clones and omits some. The repertoire holds just over 450,000 clones, with over 25% as singletons. The sample consisted of naive CD4+ T cells from blood. The receptor was isolated from a man between 18 and 35 years old in good health. The chain has TRBV2 and TRBJ2-4; D not certain. In DNA form, the CDR3 reads TGTGCCAGCAGTGAATTTCTGGGATCCGGCAACATTCAGTACTTC. It specifies CASSEFLGSGNIQYF.